A selection of T cell receptor beta chains follows, all from one sample in a study of blood T cell repertoires in COVID-19. The assay was immunoSEQ multiplex PCR, and TCRdb's table has in-frame clones only and misses some. The profile shows around 99,000 clones, under 95% of them singletons. The sequenced sample consisted of peripheral blood. These receptors were obtained from a woman in her twenties or thirties with acute or convalescent COVID-19. Both conserved end residues are part of each CDR3. A D gene is named only where the DNA matches it firmly. Clone sizes are given selectively: once, few, many, or a class where the clone is expanded.

CDR3aa	CDR3nt	v_gene	j_gene	d_gene	abundance
CASSVGSAGAETQYF	TGTGCCAGCAGCGTAGGGTCAGCGGGGGCGGAGACCCAGTACTTC	TRBV9	TRBJ2-5	TRBD2	.
CASSISGSGSREQYF	TGTGCCAGTAGTATATCGGGGAGCGGGAGCCGCGAGCAGTACTTC	TRBV19	TRBJ2-7	TRBD2	few
CAISDKGQVGSQPQHF	TGTGCCATCAGTGACAAGGGACAGGTCGGTAGTCAGCCCCAGCATTTT	TRBV10-3	TRBJ1-5	TRBD1	.
CASSRHTGIDGNTIYF	TGTGCCAGCAGCCGACATACAGGGATAGATGGAAACACCATATATTTT	TRBV14	TRBJ1-3	.	.
CASSTRGAGYQPQHF	TGTGCCAGCAGCACAAGAGGCGCAGGGTATCAGCCCCAGCATTTT	TRBV7-2	TRBJ1-5	.	.
CASSYPNSADNQPQHF	TGTGCCAGCAGTTACCCCAACTCGGCGGACAATCAGCCCCAGCATTTT	TRBV6-6	TRBJ1-5	.	few
CASSLFGQTNTEAFF	TGTGCCAGCAGTTTATTCGGACAGACGAACACTGAAGCTTTCTTT	TRBV28	TRBJ1-1	.	once
CATSTSNSGNTIYF	TGTGCCACCTCGACAAGTAACTCTGGAAACACCATATATTTT	TRBV10-3	TRBJ1-3	.	.
CASSRDRGGQTQYF	TGTGCCAGTAGTAGGGATAGGGGGGGGCAGACCCAGTACTTC	TRBV19	TRBJ2-5	.	.
CAWSVYVRVSEAFF	TGTGCCTGGAGTGTATATGTTCGGGTTTCTGAAGCTTTCTTT	TRBV30	TRBJ1-1	.	.
CASRQSPGQYNEQFF	TGCGCCAGCAGACAGTCACCTGGCCAGTACAATGAGCAGTTCTTC	TRBV10-1	TRBJ2-1	.	.
CASSEYQIDRGMNTEAFF	TGTGCCAGCAGTGAATATCAAATCGACAGGGGGATGAACACTGAAGCTTTCTTT	TRBV25-1	TRBJ1-1	TRBD1	.
CASTIRLGGGPTDTQYF	TGTGCCAGCACGATTCGTTTAGGGGGGGGCCCTACAGATACGCAGTATTTT	TRBV28	TRBJ2-3	.	.
CASSAIDGNQPQHF	TGTGCCAGTAGTGCAATAGATGGCAATCAGCCCCAGCATTTT	TRBV19	TRBJ1-5	.	.
CASSLWTGGYYGYTF	TGTGCCAGCAGTTTATGGACAGGGGGGTACTATGGCTACACCTTC	TRBV28	TRBJ1-2	TRBD1	.
CASSVGDRGDQPQHF	TGTGCCAGCAGCGTGGGTGACAGGGGGGATCAGCCCCAGCATTTT	TRBV9	TRBJ1-5	TRBD1	.
CASSGSGGAGDTQYF	TGTGCCAGCAGCGGTAGCGGGGGGGCCGGGGATACGCAGTATTTT	TRBV7-2	TRBJ2-3	TRBD2	.
CASSGGLRGLTEAFF	TGTGCCAGCAGTGGGGGACTCAGGGGGCTTACTGAAGCTTTCTTT	TRBV2	TRBJ1-1	TRBD1	.
CASSVGGRYEQYF	TGTGCCAGCAGTGTGGGGGGGAGGTACGAGCAGTACTTC	TRBV2	TRBJ2-7	TRBD2	.
CASSFQPGHPNTGELFF	TGTGCCAGCAGCTTTCAGCCGGGACACCCGAACACCGGGGAGCTGTTTTTT	TRBV7-2	TRBJ2-2	.	.
CASSWGGQANQPQHF	TGTGCCAGCAGTTGGGGGGGACAGGCCAATCAGCCCCAGCATTTT	TRBV6-2/TRBV6-3	TRBJ1-5	TRBD1	.
CASSLYGRDRIYGYTF	TGTGCCAGCAGCTTATATGGCAGGGATCGGATCTATGGCTACACCTTC	TRBV7-8	TRBJ1-2	.	.
CSAWGSYGYTF	TGCAGCGCTTGGGGCTCTTATGGCTACACCTTC	TRBV29-1	TRBJ1-2	.	.
CASSLGQGNSPLHF	TGTGCCAGCAGCTTGGGCCAGGGCAATTCACCCCTCCACTTT	TRBV5-4	TRBJ1-6	.	.
CASSLVAGANVLTF	TGTGCCAGCAGCTTGGTAGCTGGGGCCAACGTCCTGACTTTC	TRBV7-8	TRBJ2-6	.	.